The 31 T cell receptor beta chains reported below all come from one sample, sequenced in a study of T cell repertoires in cytomegalovirus infection. Their cognate antigens are unknown. TCRdb re-called the reads with MiXCR, one entry per CDR3 protein. The sample contains about 740,000 distinct CDR3 sequences, around 30% of which appear only once. Sequences were derived from cultured PBMCs, sampled from culture after CMV antigen stimulation. Source of these receptors: a human donor in good health (CMV status not recorded). Some clones in this sample may be carry-over from other donors' samples.

This clonotype was observed a few times. J is TRBJ2-7 and V is TRBV20-1; D possibly corresponds to TRBD1 (5 bases). Trimming shortened V by 1 base and J by 3 bases, and 7 bases separated the two germline ends. The CDR3 runs to 12 residues. The V gene's germline CDR1 is DFQATT and CDR2 SNEGSKA (reference sequence). The DNA for the CDR3 is TGCAGTGCTAGAGGACAGCTCTACGAGCAGTACTTC. Amino acid sequence: CSARGQLYEQYF.

This chain uses TRBV6-6 with TRBJ1-5; D not resolved. Germline V gene sequence: CDR1 MNHNY, CDR2 SVGAGI (reference sequence). Trimming removed 6 bases at V and 0 bases at J, with 18 bases between. The CDR3 has 17 amino acids. The CDR3 sequence is CASRSTPTLNSNQPQHF. CDR3 bases: TGTGCCAGCAGGTCCACACCGACCCTAAATAGCAATCAGCCCCAGCATTTT.

V usage is TRBV7-2 and J usage is TRBJ2-3; 11 bases map to TRBD1. V was clipped by 4 bases and J by 7 bases; unmatched bases: 7. Germline values: CDR1 SGHTA, CDR2 FQGNSA. CDR3 length equals 15 residues. The CDR3 DNA reads TGTGCCAGCAGCTCGGACAGGGGGCGCGGGTATACGCAGTATTTT. Translating it yields CASSSDRGRGYTQYF.

The rearrangement uses TRBV28 and TRBJ1-2; D possibly corresponds to TRBD1 (6 bases). Germline V gene sequence: CDR1 MDHEN, CDR2 SYDVKM. Trimming pared 7 bases from V and 6 bases from J, leaving 18 bases between. The CDR3 consists of 14 residues. The CDR3 region has the DNA TGTGCCAGCACTGAGACCCGGACAGCACATGGCTACACCTTC. Protein: CASTETRTAHGYTF.

This clonotype has only a few counts. The V and J genes are TRBV12-3 or TRBV12-4 and TRBJ2-1, with D perhaps TRBD2 (6 bases). The CDR3 is 14 residues long. Trimming took 6 bases from V and 7 from J, leaving 16 bases between them. The CDR3 DNA follows: TGTGCCAGCAGCCAGGGACTCTCGGTTAATGAGCAGTTCTTC. The encoded protein is CASSQGLSVNEQFF.

This rearrangement joins TRBV7-2 to TRBJ2-1, with 7 nucleotides matching TRBD2. Germline V gene lookup returns CDR1 SGHTA and CDR2 FQGNSA. This CDR3 comprises 13 residues. The V segment lost 2 bases and the J segment 11 bases; nucleotides outside the gene matches: 6. In DNA form, the CDR3 reads TGTGCCAGCAGCTTATACGGGCGGGGGAAGCAGTTCTTC. Translating gives CASSLYGRGKQFF. The entire variable domain, with the rest obtained from reference TRBV7-2 and TRBJ2-1, is as follows: GAGVSQSPSNKVTEKGKDVELRCDPISGHTALYWYRQSLGQGLEFLIYFQGNSAPDKSGLPSDRFSAERTGGSVSTLTIQRTQQEDSAVYLCASSLYGRGKQFFGPGTRLTVL.

The gene calls are TRBV7-9 and TRBJ1-5; 7 nucleotides line up with TRBD1. The CDR3 sequence is 14 residues long. The V gene's germline CDR1 is SEHNR and CDR2 FQNEAQ (reference sequence). V shed 5 bases, J shed 6 bases, and the junction held 7 bases outside the gene matches. The CDR3 loop reads CASSDTQGIQPQHF. As DNA, the CDR3 is TGTGCCAGCAGCGATACACAGGGGATTCAGCCCCAGCATTTT.

This clonotype was seen once. The chain combines TRBV20-1 with TRBJ1-5, with D maybe TRBD1 (6 bases). Trimming removed 3 bases from V and 3 bases from J, with 9 bases in between. The CDR3 consists of 13 residues. Germline V CDR1 and CDR2: DFQATT, SNEGSKA (reference sequence). CDR3 sequence reads: CSASSGDNQPQHF. The CDR3 region has the DNA TGCAGTGCTAGTTCAGGGGACAATCAGCCCCAGCATTTT.

This clonotype has only a few counts. The rearrangement uses TRBV12-3 or TRBV12-4 and TRBJ1-3; a possible D gene is TRBD1 (5 bases). Trimming took 6 bases from V and 0 from J, leaving 9 bases between them. The CDR3 loop spans 14 amino acids. The CDR3, as DNA: TGTGCCAGCAGGACGGACATCTCTGGAAACACCATATATTTT. Protein: CASRTDISGNTIYF.

The V and J genes are TRBV7-8 and TRBJ2-1, with a weak D call TRBD2 (6 bases). CDR1 SGHVS and CDR2 FQNEAQ come from the germline V gene. This CDR3 region has 13 residues. The V and J ends lost 5 bases and 10 bases respectively, with 15 bases between them. CDR3: CASSRAIRGEQFF. In DNA, the CDR3 is TGTGCCAGCAGCCGAGCAATACGGGGGGAGCAGTTCTTC.

This clonotype was seen a few times. The chain combines TRBV7-6 with TRBJ2-3; 12 bases map to TRBD2. V dropped 1 base and J dropped 4; count of bases not matched to a gene: 3. In germline, CDR1 is SGHVS, CDR2 FNYEAQ. The CDR3 is 16 residues long. The CDR3, as DNA: TGTGCCAGCAGCTTAGAGGCTAGCGGGGGGGCAGATACGCAGTATTTT. Translated, it gives CASSLEASGGADTQYF.

The chain links TRBV28 to TRBJ2-7; 14 nucleotides align to TRBD2. CDR3 length: 14 residues. V lost 6 bases, J lost 7 bases, and 5 bases stayed unmatched. The germline V gene encodes CDR1 MDHEN and CDR2 SYDVKM. DNA for the CDR3: TGTGCCAGCAGGTCGACTAGCGGGGGGGGTGAGCAGTACTTC. As protein: CASRSTSGGGEQYF. The whole variable domain, filled in from reference TRBV28 and TRBJ2-7, reads DVKVTQSSRYLVKRTGEKVFLECVQDMDHENMFWYRQDPGLGLRLIYFSYDVKMKEKGDIPEGYSVSREKKERFSLILESASTNQTSMYLCASRSTSGGGEQYFGPGTRLTVT.

This clonotype was observed a handful of times. The chain is built from TRBV12-3 or TRBV12-4 and TRBJ1-2; 7 bases agree with TRBD1. This CDR3 region has 14 residues. Trimming removed 5 bases from V and 5 bases from J; junction bases left unmatched: 8. Here the CDR3 reads CASSPRQGRYGYTF. The CDR3 nucleotides are TGTGCCAGCAGTCCTCGACAGGGTAGATATGGCTACACCTTC.

This rearrangement joins TRBV19 to TRBJ2-1; 9 bases map to TRBD1. CDR1 LNHDA and CDR2 SQIVND come from the germline V gene (reference sequence). The CDR3 length is 13 residues. V dropped 6 bases and J dropped 6; count of bases not matched to a gene: 3. In DNA, the CDR3 is TGTGCCAGTAGAAGGACAGGGGTCAATGAGCAGTTCTTC. This gives the protein CASRRTGVNEQFF.

The V and J genes are TRBV7-2 and TRBJ2-7; D tentatively reads TRBD1 or TRBD2 (6 bases each). Germline CDR1 and CDR2: SGHTA and FQGNSA. V lost 0 bases and J lost 9, with 18 bases in between. This CDR3 is built from 15 residues. CDR3 DNA sequence: TGTGCCAGCAGCTTAGCGTCAGGAGGGGGTCTAGGGCAGTACTTC. Residues: CASSLASGGGLGQYF. The whole variable domain, remainder taken from reference TRBV7-2 and TRBJ2-7, is GAGVSQSPSNKVTEKGKDVELRCDPISGHTALYWYRQSLGQGLEFLIYFQGNSAPDKSGLPSDRFSAERTGGSVSTLTIQRTQQEDSAVYLCASSLASGGGLGQYFGPGTRLTVT.

This chain connects TRBV6-1 to TRBJ2-7; 9 bases agree with TRBD1. This CDR3 contains 16 residues. CDR1 MNHNS and CDR2 SASEGT come from the germline V gene. V lost 8 bases and J lost 5; bases outside the gene matches: 16. This CDR3 is CASESPTGTGRDEQYF. CDR3 nucleotides: TGTGCCAGCGAGAGCCCAACCGGGACAGGGAGGGACGAGCAGTACTTC.

The chain recombines TRBV7-4 with TRBJ1-5; D unclear. Germline CDR1 and CDR2: SGHVT and SQSDAQ. The CDR3 consists of 14 residues. Trimming shortened V by 9 bases and J by 2 bases, and 14 bases separated the two germline ends. CDR3 nucleotide sequence: TGTGCCAGACTTCGGGTCTTGGGCAATCAGCCCCAGCATTTT. This codes for CARLRVLGNQPQHF.

The chain couples TRBV19 to TRBJ1-6; D gene uncertain. CDR1 LNHDA and CDR2 SQIVND come from the germline V gene (reference sequence). The CDR3 contains 16 residues. V was cut by 8 bases and J by 5 bases, with 19 bases left in between. CDR3: CASSIGWDVNNSPLHF. The DNA of the CDR3 is TGTGCCAGTTCGATTGGTTGGGATGTGAATAATTCACCCCTCCACTTT.

The rearrangement uses TRBV7-8 and TRBJ2-7; 9 bases fit TRBD1. The CDR3 runs 16 residues. Per the germline V gene, CDR1 is SGHVS and CDR2 is FQNEAQ. Trimming cost V 7 bases and J 5 bases; bases outside gene matches: 15. In nucleotides, the CDR3 is TGTGCCAGCACCCATAGCCGGGACAGGGTCGACGACGAGCAGTACTTC. Residues: CASTHSRDRVDDEQYF.

This clonotype occurred a few times. V gene TRBV19 combines with J gene TRBJ2-2; no definite D call. The CDR3 has 14 residues. Germline V gene lookup returns CDR1 LNHDA and CDR2 SQIVND (reference sequence). The ends were cut back, 1 base at V and 7 bases at J, with 10 bases in the middle. CDR3 sequence reads: CASSIVGYDGELFF. CDR3 in DNA: TGTGCCAGTAGTATAGTCGGGTATGACGGGGAGCTGTTTTTT.

The chain recombines TRBV5-6 with TRBJ1-1; D gene ambiguous. The V gene lost 4 bases and the J gene lost 11 bases, with 21 bases spanning the gap. The CDR3 is 14 amino acids. Germline CDR1 is SGHDT and CDR2 is YYEEEE. CDR3 bases: TGTGCCAGCAGCCCAGGACCCGCGAGCTTGAAGGCTTTCTTT. Encoded protein: CASSPGPASLKAFF.

This clonotype was detected a few times. This chain joins TRBV6-5 and TRBJ2-7; D is unresolved. From germline, CDR1 is MNHEY and CDR2 SVGAGI. The CDR3 runs 13 residues. Trimming cost V 0 bases and J 6 bases, with 9 bases left between them. Written as DNA, the CDR3 is TGTGCCAGCAGTTACTCGGCAGGTGGCGAGCAGTACTTC. It codes for CASSYSAGGEQYF.

The genes are TRBV6-1 and TRBJ2-1, with 8 bases fitting TRBD2. Germline CDR1 and CDR2: MNHNS and SASEGT. V lost 5 bases, J lost 9 bases, and 6 bases stayed unmatched. The CDR3 length is 13 residues. As DNA, the CDR3 is TGTGCCAGCAGTAGCGGGAGCATAGGTGAGCAGTTCTTC. It translates to CASSSGSIGEQFF.

As concerns this clonotype: Sequence at one end of the junction differs from germline and may be a read error. The chain couples TRBV3-1 to TRBJ1-1; tentatively, D is TRBD1 (5 bases). Germline V gene sequence: CDR1 LGHDT, CDR2 YNNKEL (reference sequence). The CDR3 sequence is 17 residues long. This CDR3 reads CASSQLSGRTMNTEASF. The CDR3 DNA is TGTGCCAGCAGCCAACTCTCGGGACGGACCATGAACACTGAAGCTTCCTTT.

The table lists this clonotype with many counts. The V gene is TRBV7-2, the J gene TRBJ2-7, with 8 positions matching TRBD2. The V gene end was trimmed by 5 bases and the J gene end by 3 bases; junction bases not matched to a gene: 6. The CDR3 length is 14 residues. Looked up from germline, CDR1 is SGHTA and CDR2 is FQGNSA. CDR3 loop: CASSPQRESYEQYF. In DNA, the CDR3 is TGTGCCAGCAGCCCCCAGCGGGAGAGCTACGAGCAGTACTTC.

There are a few counts of this clonotype. This chain joins TRBV6-5 and TRBJ2-5, with TRBD2 matching 8 bases. Unmatched junction bases numbered 8, after V lost 7 bases and J lost 1 base. This CDR3 spans 15 amino acids. Germline V gives CDR1 MNHEY, CDR2 SVGAGI. DNA for the CDR3: TGTGCCAGCAATTCTGCGGGGGGAATCCAAGAGACCCAGTACTTC. It translates to CASNSAGGIQETQYF.

The sample holds many counts of this clonotype. The V call is TRBV7-2, the J call TRBJ2-3; D is uncertain. Trimming pared 5 bases from V and 6 bases from J, leaving 12 bases between. This CDR3 is 13 amino acids long. Germline CDR1 reads SGHTA; CDR2 reads FQGNSA. CDR3 coding DNA: TGTGCCAGCAGCCCTAGGGCTTCGGATACGCAGTATTTT. Translating it yields CASSPRASDTQYF.

The V and J genes are TRBV7-9 and TRBJ2-5, with D maybe TRBD2 (5 bases). The CDR3 is 15 residues long. CDR1 is SEHNR and CDR2 is FQNEAQ in the germline V gene (reference sequence). The V end lost 2 bases, the J end lost 3 bases, and 13 bases lay between the germline ends. The CDR3 bases are TGTGCCAGCAGCTTAATCCCTCGGGGTGAAGAGACCCAGTACTTC. Amino acids: CASSLIPRGEETQYF.

This clonotype was recorded many times. J is TRBJ1-5 and V is TRBV7-2; maybe TRBD1 (5 bases). CDR1 and CDR2 from the germline V gene are SGHTA and FQGNSA. CDR3 length: 16 residues. The germline V and J ends were trimmed by 1 base and 3 bases, with 13 bases remaining between them. The CDR3 nucleotides are TGTGCCAGCAGCTTAGGGGCAGGGAGAATCAATCAGCCCCAGCATTTT. Translated, it gives CASSLGAGRINQPQHF.

This chain links TRBV5-4 with TRBJ1-1; D not certain. The CDR3 totals 15 residues. Germline V gives CDR1 SGHNT, CDR2 YYREEE (reference sequence). V shed 0 bases and J shed 1 base, with 10 bases lying between them. CDR3 residues: CASSLAGFTNTEAFF. The CDR3 bases are TGTGCCAGCAGCTTGGCAGGCTTTACGAACACTGAAGCTTTCTTT.

This clonotype was recorded many times. V is TRBV7-2 and J is TRBJ2-7, with 9 bases matching TRBD2. From germline, CDR1 is SGHTA and CDR2 FQGNSA. The CDR3 consists of 13 residues. The junction had 6 bases not matched to a gene; V was cut back by 5 bases and J by 7 bases. CDR3 DNA: TGTGCCAGCAGCGCACGCGGGGGGGATGAGCAGTACTTC. This gives the protein CASSARGGDEQYF.